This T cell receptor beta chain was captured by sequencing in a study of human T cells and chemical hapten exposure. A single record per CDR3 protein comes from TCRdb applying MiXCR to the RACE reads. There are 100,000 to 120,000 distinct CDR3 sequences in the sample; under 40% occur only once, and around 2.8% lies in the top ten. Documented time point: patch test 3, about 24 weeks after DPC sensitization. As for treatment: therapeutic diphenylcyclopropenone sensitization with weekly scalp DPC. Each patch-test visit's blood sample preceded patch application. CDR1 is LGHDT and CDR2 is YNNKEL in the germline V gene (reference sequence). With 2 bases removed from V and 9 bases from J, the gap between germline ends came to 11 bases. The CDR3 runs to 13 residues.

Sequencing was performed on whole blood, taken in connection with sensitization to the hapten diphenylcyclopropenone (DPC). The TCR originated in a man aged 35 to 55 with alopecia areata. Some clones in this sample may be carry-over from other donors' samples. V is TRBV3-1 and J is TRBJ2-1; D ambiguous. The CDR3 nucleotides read TGTGCCAGCAGCCAATCCCGGATGGGTGAGCAGTTCTTC. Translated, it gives CASSQSRMGEQFF.